This entry concerns a single T cell receptor (beta chain). Its specificity is unknown. These data belong to a study of CD8+ T cells in alopecia areata. General study results and limits: Lesional tissue from the scalp (especially in alopecia totalis/universalis) showed higher clonality than normal scalp. Sequencing of scalp samples also includes resident alphabeta T cells from normal skin. Patients displayed less clarity in TCR sharing than mice, a finding possibly related to HLA.

Sorting from PBMCs produced CD4+ and CD8+ T cells. The germline gives CDR1 SGHDN, CDR2 FVKESK. The CDR3 runs 14 residues. Between the trimmed V and J ends, which lost 1 base and 3 bases, there was a span of 7 bases. cDNA serving as the sequencing template came from extracted, reverse transcribed RNA. Repertoires were generated with immunoSEQ multiplex PCR, while TCRdb's copy carries only in-frame clones and drops some. Among 110,000 or so clones listed, less than 80% were seen once. Sequences were obtained from CD4+ T cells sorted from blood. This rearrangement joins TRBV14 to TRBJ2-1; unclear D gene. The receptor was isolated from a human donor in good health. As DNA, the CDR3 is TGTGCCAGCAGCCAAGGAGCAGTCTACAATGAGCAGTTCTTC. Its translation is CASSQGAVYNEQFF.